This T cell receptor beta chain was obtained from a study of early T cells in non-severe SARS-CoV-2 infection. TCRdb reprocessed the 5' RACE reads via MiXCR and lists one record per CDR3 protein. Here the sample spans 70,000 to 75,000 distinct CDR3 sequences, approximately 15% being singletons. The study's findings and limits: Anti-spike CD8 responses were favored in VDJdb matching, and private and CD4 specificities were missed.

Trimming pared 6 bases from V and 4 bases from J, leaving 15 bases between. The CDR3 sequence is 14 residues long. The germline V gene encodes CDR1 MDHEN and CDR2 SYDVKM. Comment on this clonotype: The target antigen is unknown.

The sample comprised whole blood. The sequence was collected from an adult who was a healthcare worker with PCR-confirmed SARS-CoV-2 infection or an uninfected control (not recorded which). The chain couples TRBV28 to TRBJ1-2, with no clear D. The CDR3 nucleotides read TGTGCCAGCAGCCAAGAAGGACCTTTCTATGGCTACACCTTC. This sequence encodes CASSQEGPFYGYTF.